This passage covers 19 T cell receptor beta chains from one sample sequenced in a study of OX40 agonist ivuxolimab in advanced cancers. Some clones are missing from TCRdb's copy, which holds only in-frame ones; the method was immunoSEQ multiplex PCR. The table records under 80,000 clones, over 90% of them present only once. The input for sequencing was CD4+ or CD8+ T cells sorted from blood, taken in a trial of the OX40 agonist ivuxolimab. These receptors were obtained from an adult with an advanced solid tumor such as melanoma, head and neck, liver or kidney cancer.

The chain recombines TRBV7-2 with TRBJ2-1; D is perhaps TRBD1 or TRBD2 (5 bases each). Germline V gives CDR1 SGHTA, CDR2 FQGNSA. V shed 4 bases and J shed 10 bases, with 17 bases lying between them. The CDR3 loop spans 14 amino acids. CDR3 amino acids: CASSSRGLSGEQFF. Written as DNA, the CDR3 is TGTGCCAGCAGCTCCCGGGGTTTATCAGGGGAGCAGTTCTTC. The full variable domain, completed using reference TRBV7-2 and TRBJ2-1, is GAGVSQSPSNKVTEKGKDVELRCDPISGHTALYWYRQSLGQGLEFLIYFQGNSAPDKSGLPSDRFSAERTGGSVSTLTIQRTQQEDSAVYLCASSSRGLSGEQFFGPGTRLTVL.

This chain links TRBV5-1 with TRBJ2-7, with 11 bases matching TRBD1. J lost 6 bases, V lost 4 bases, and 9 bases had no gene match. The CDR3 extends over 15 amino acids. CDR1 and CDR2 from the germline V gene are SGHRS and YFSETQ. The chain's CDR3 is CASSLRRTGGPEQYF. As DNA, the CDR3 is TGCGCCAGCAGCCTCCGACGGACAGGGGGCCCCGAGCAGTACTTC. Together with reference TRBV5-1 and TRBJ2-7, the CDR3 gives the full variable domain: KAGVTQTPRYLIKTRGQQVTLSCSPISGHRSVSWYQQTPGQGLQFLFEYFSETQRNKGNFPGRFSGRQFSNSRSEMNVSTLELGDSALYLCASSLRRTGGPEQYFGPGTRLTVT.

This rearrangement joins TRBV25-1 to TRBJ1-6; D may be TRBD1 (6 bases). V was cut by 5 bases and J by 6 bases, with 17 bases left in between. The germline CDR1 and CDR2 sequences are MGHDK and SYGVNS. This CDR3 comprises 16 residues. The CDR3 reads CASSRSTGAINSPLHF. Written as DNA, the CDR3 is TGTGCCAGCAGTCGCTCCACGGGGGCGATTAATTCACCCCTCCACTTT.

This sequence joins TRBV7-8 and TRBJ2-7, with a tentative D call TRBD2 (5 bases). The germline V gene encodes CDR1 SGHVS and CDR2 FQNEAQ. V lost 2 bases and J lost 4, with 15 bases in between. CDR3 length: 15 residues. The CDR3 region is CASSLPAAGGYEQYF. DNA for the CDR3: TGTGCCAGCAGCTTACCAGCGGCCGGAGGATACGAGCAGTACTTC.

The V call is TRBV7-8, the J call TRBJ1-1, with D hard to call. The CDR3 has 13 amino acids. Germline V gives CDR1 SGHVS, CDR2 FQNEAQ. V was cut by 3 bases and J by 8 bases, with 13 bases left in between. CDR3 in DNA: TGTGCCAGCAGCTTTGACATCAGAATCGAAGCTTTCTTT. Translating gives CASSFDIRIEAFF.

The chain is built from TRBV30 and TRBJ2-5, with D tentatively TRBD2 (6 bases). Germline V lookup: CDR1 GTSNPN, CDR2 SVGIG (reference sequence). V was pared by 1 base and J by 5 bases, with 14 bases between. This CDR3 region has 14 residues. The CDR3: CAWSGSGGTETQYF. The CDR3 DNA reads TGTGCCTGGAGTGGGTCTGGGGGGACTGAGACCCAGTACTTC.

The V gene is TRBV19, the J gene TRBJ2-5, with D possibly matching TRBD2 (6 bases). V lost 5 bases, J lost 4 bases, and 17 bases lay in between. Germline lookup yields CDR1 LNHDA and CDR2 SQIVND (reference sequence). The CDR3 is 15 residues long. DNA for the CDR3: TGTGCCAGTAGTCCCGGGGGAACCTCTTTAGAGACCCAGTACTTC. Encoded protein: CASSPGGTSLETQYF.

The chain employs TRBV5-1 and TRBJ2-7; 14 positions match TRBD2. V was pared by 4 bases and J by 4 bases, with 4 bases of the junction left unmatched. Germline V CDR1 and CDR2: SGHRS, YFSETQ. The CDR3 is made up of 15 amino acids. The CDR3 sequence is CASSQGLAGVYEQYF. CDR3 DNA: TGCGCCAGCAGCCAGGGACTAGCGGGAGTTTACGAGCAGTACTTC.

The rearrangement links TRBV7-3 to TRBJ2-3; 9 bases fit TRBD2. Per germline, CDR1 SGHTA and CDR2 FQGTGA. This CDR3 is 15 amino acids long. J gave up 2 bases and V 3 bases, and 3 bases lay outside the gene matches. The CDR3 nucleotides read TGTGCCAGCAGCTTGGCGGGAGGGGCCACAGATACGCAGTATTTT. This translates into CASSLAGGATDTQYF.

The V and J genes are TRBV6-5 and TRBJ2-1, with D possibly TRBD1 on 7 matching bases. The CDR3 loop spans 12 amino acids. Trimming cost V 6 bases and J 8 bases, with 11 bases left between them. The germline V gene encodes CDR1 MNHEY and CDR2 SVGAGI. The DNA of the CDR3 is TGTGCCAGCAGAAGCAGGGGGGATGAGCAGTTCTTC. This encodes CASRSRGDEQFF.

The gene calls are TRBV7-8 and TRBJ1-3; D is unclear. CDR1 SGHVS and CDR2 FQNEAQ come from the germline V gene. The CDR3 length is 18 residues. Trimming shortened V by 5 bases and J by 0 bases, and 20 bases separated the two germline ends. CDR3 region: CASSPRFYPTDSGNTIYF. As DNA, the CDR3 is TGTGCCAGCAGCCCCCGTTTTTATCCCACAGACTCTGGAAACACCATATATTTT.

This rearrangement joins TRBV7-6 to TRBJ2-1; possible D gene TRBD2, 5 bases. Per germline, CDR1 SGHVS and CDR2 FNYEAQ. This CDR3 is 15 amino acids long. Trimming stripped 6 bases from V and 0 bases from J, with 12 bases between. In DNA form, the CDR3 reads TGTGCCAGCAGACTTACGGGGAGCTCCTACAATGAGCAGTTCTTC. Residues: CASRLTGSSYNEQFF.

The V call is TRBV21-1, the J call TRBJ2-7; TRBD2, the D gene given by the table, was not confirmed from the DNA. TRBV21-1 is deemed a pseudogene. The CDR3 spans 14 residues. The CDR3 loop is CASSKVLVSYEQYF. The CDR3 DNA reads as TGTGCCAGCAGCAAAGTTCTAGTCTCCTACGAGCAGTACTTC.

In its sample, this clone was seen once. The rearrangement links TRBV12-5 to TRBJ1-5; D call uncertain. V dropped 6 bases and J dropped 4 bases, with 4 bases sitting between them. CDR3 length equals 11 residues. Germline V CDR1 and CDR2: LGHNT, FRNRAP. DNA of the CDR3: TGTGCTAGTGGCAATAATCAGCCCCAGCATTTT. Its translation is CASGNNQPQHF.

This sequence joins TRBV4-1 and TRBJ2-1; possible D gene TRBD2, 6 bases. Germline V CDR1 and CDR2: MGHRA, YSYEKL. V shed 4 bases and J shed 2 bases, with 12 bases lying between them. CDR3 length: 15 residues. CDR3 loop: CASSPSGEAYNEQFF. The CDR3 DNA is TGCGCCAGCAGCCCCTCGGGGGAGGCCTACAATGAGCAGTTCTTC.

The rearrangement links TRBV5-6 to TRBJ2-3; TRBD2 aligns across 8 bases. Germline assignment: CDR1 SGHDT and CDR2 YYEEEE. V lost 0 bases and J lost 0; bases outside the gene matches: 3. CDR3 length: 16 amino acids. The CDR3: CASSLASGGSTDTQYF. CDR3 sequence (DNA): TGTGCCAGCAGCTTGGCCAGCGGGGGAAGCACAGATACGCAGTATTTT. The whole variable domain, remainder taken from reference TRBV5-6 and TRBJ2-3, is DAGVTQSPTHLIKTRGQQVTLRCSPKSGHDTVSWYQQALGQGPQFIFQYYEEEERQRGNFPDRFSGHQFPNYSSELNVNALLLGDSALYLCASSLASGGSTDTQYFGPGTRLTVL.

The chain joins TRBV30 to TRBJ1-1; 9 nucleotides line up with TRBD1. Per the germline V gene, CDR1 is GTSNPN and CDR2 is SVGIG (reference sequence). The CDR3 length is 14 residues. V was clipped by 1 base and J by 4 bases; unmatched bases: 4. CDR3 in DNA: TGTGCCTGGAGTGACAGGGGGCGAGGCACTGAAGCTTTCTTT. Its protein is CAWSDRGRGTEAFF.

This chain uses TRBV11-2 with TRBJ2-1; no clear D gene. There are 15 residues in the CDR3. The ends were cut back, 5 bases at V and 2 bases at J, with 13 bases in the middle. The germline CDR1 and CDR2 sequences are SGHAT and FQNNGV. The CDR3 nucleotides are TGTGCCAGCAGCCACGTCCAAAGTCCCTACAATGAGCAGTTCTTC. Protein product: CASSHVQSPYNEQFF.

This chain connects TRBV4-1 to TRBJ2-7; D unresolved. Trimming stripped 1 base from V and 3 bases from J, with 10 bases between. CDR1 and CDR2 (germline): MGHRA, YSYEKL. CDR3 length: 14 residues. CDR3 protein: CASSQVPTGYEQYF. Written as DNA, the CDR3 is TGCGCCAGCAGCCAAGTTCCGACGGGCTACGAGCAGTACTTC.